The text below deals with one T cell receptor beta chain. Its antigen is undetermined. Generated by immunoSEQ multiplex PCR, the TCRdb table keeps only in-frame clones and is missing some. The table shows nearly 60,000 clones, with approximately 89% occurring only once. This specimen comes from a study of PD-1 blockade in classical Hodgkin lymphoma. As for the study in general: Administration of nivolumab to patients was at 3 mg/kg intravenously every 2 weeks.

CDR1 and CDR2 from the germline V gene are MNHNS and SASEGT. V was clipped by 4 bases and J by 6 bases, with 16 bases between them. This CDR3 contains 15 residues. Study-wide findings and caveats: Before treatment, complete responders showed about the same diversity as newly diagnosed patients.

After autologous stem cell transplantation all patients relapsed, and prior brentuximab vedotin exposure differed between cohorts. The J gene is TRBJ2-1, the V gene TRBV6-1; a weak D match, TRBD2 (5 bases). The receptor was isolated from a human donor with classical Hodgkin lymphoma. This sample comprised peripheral blood mononuclear cells (PBMCs), obtained before the second cycle of nivolumab. As DNA, the CDR3 is TGTGCCAGCAGTGCCGGGAACTTGCCCCCCAATGAGCAGTTCTTC. Amino acids: CASSAGNLPPNEQFF.